The T cell receptor beta chain described here comes from a study of T cell repertoires in cytomegalovirus infection. Looking at the study overall: The public TCR beta signatures pointed to both CMV infection and matching HLA type.

Per germline, CDR1 KGHDR and CDR2 SFDVKD. This CDR3 spans 16 amino acids. Trimming cost V 4 bases and J 6 bases, with 21 bases left between them. Each CDR3 protein gets one entry after TCRdb re-called the reads with MiXCR. The sample shows around 300,000 distinct CDR3 sequences, more than 20% of them seen only once. The TCR originated in a human donor in good health (CMV status not recorded). Some clones in this sample may be carry-over from other donors' samples. The rearrangement uses TRBV24-1 and TRBJ2-7; possible D gene TRBD2, 6 bases. Sequenced: PBMCs. This CDR3 is CATSEPPGLRAGEQYF. The CDR3 DNA is TGTGCCACCAGTGAACCTCCGGGACTCCGGGCGGGCGAGCAGTACTTC.